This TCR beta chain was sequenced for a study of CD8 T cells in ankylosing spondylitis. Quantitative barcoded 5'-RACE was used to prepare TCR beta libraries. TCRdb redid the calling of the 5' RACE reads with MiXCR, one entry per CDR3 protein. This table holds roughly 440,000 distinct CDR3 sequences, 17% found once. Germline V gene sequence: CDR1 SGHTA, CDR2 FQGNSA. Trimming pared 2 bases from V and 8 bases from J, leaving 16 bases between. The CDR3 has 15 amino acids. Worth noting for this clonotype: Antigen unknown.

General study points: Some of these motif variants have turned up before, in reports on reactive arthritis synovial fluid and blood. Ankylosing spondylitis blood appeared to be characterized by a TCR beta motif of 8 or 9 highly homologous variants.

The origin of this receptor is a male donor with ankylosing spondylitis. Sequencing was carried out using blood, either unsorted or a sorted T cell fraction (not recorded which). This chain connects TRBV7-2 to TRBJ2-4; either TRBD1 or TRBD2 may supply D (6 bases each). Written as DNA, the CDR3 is TGTGCCAGCAGCTTATCGGGGGCCGGTAGAGACATTCAGTACTTC. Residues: CASSLSGAGRDIQYF.